This T cell receptor (beta chain) was recorded in a study of identifying expanded T cells in peripheral blood (dated by TCRdb to between 2019 and 2020). For the wider study: Technical replicates were generated by sequencing separate aliquots of the same genomic DNA pool, with four replicates compared pairwise. Study-level results and caveats: It was expected by the authors that biological variance in healthy repertoires might increase further over much longer intervals, such as months to years. In all healthy donors, the variance in clone template counts between samples taken roughly two weeks apart rose significantly as total template count increased. The binomial model flagged approximately 1.2 differentially abundant clones between technical replicates, compared with about 16 over about two weeks and 19 over around 4 weeks. Across all healthy-donor time intervals, the beta-binomial model significantly cut both the number of clones called differentially abundant and the false-positive rate.

A remark on this clone: Its binding antigen is unknown. Per-base qualities were not stored, and no clone one base away is much larger.

TCRbeta CDR3 regions were profiled by bias-controlled multiplex PCR amplification of genomic DNA with the immunoSEQ Assay. As for the authors' bioinformatics: To quantify the absolute abundance of each unique TCRbeta CDR3 region, the sequences were collapsed and filtered. Differential abundance was assessed using a binomial (Fisher-equivalent) model and a beta-binomial model in which time-dependent variance fitted from healthy donors was added. Clones with fewer than 5 combined templates were removed, and a clone was called differentially abundant if the clone's Benjamini-Hochberg FDR was below 0.01. Using the form v = (b*log(k)+a)^2, the beta-binomial variance was modeled as a function of the total template count across the two samples. TCRdb stores this immuneACCESS table with in-frame sequences only. Part of the clones is absent; in the studies checked, under half of the shortfall reflects unresolved V genes, and no reason is known for the rest. V and J calls and clone size come straight from that table; D and trimming were deduced from the DNA. The sample table holds around 120,000 clones, of which roughly 82% were seen once. 3.3% of the sample is held by the ten biggest clonotypes.

During the collection period, no infections or other immune events were recorded for the healthy donors. To calibrate time-dependent variance in a beta-binomial model of T-cell clone differential abundance, blood repertoires from healthy donors were used as a training cohort. The training cohort included some ten healthy donors, of whom 3 were female and 7 were male. Donor ages ranged from 29 to 64 years, with an average of around 43 years. Obtained from a commercial supplier, whole blood was collected from each healthy donor at three time points set two to three weeks apart. For immunosequencing, genomic DNA was extracted from whole blood that had not been sorted. Sequenced: blood. The receptor was isolated from a person between 18 and 75 years old in good health.

CDR3 reads: CASSLQANYGYTF. The DNA sequence is as follows: TGTGCCAGCAGCCTACAGGCTAACTATGGCTACACCTTC. The sequence links TRBV7-9 to TRBJ1-2; the D gene is perhaps TRBD1, from 5 matching bases. V is reduced by 5 bases and J by 0 bases, leaving a spacing of 7 bases between them. CDR1 and CDR2 (SEHNR, FQNEAQ) derive from the germline V gene (reference sequence). The CDR3 numbers 13 residues from cysteine through phenylalanine. Just the 39-base CDR3 DNA is kept, in frame starting at base 1.